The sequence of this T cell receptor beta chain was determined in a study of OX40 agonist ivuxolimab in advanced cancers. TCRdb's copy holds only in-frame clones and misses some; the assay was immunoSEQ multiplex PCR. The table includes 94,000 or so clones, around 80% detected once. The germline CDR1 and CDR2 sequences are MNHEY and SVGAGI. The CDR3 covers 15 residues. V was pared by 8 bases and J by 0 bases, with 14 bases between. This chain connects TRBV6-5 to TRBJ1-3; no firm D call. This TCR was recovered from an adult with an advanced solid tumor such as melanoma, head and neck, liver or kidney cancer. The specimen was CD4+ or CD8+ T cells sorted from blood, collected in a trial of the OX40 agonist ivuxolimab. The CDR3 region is CASREQPYSGNTIYF. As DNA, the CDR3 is TGTGCCAGCCGAGAACAGCCTTACTCTGGAAACACCATATATTTT.